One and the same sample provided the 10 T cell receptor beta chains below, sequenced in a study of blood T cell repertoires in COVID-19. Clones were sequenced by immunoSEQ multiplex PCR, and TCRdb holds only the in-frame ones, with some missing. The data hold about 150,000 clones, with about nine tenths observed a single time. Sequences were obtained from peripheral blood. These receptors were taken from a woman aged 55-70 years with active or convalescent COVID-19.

CDR3 sequence reads: CAISRGFDNQPQHF. CDR3 DNA sequence: TGTGCCATCAGTCGGGGGTTTGATAATCAGCCCCAGCATTTT. The chain uses TRBV10-3 and TRBJ1-5; tentative D call: TRBD1 (5 bases). The V and J ends lost 5 bases and 4 bases respectively, with 12 bases between them. The germline V gene encodes CDR1 ENHRY and CDR2 SYGVKD. The CDR3 has 14 amino acids.

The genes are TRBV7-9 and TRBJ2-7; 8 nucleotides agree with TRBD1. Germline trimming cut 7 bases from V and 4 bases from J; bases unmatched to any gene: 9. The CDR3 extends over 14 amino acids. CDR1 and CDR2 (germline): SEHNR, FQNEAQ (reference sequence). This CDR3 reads CASTPTGAKYEQYF. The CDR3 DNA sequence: TGTGCCAGCACCCCGACAGGGGCAAAATACGAGCAGTACTTC.

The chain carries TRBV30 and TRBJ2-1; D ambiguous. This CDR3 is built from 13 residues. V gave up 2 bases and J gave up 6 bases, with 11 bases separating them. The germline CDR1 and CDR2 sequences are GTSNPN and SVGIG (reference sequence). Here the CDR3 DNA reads TGTGCCTGGAGTATGGGCTTCCCCAATGAGCAGTTCTTC. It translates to CAWSMGFPNEQFF.

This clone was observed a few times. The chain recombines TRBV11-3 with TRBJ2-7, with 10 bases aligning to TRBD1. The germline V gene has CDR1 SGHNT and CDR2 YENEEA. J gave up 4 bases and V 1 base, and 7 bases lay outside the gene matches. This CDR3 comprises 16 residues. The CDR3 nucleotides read TGTGCCAGCAGCTTAGGTACCGGGACAGGGGAATACGAGCAGTACTTC. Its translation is CASSLGTGTGEYEQYF.

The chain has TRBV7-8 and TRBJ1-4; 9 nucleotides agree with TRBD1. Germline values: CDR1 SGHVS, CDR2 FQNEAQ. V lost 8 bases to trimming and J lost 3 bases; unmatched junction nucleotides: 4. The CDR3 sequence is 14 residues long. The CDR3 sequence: CASVRDRANEKLFF. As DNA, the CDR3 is TGTGCCAGCGTTCGGGACAGGGCTAATGAAAAACTGTTTTTT.

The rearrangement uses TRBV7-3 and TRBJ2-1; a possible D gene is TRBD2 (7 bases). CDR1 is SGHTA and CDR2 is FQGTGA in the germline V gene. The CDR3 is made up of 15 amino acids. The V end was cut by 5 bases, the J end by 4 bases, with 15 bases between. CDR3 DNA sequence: TGTGCCAGCAGCGGAGGGGGGGCCCCTTACAATGAGCAGTTCTTC. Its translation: CASSGGGAPYNEQFF.

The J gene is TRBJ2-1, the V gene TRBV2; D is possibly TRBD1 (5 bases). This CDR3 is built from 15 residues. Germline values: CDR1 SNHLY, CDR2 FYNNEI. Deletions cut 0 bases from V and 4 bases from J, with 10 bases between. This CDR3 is CASSEALGAYNEQFF. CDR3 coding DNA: TGTGCCAGCAGTGAAGCGCTTGGGGCATACAATGAGCAGTTCTTC.

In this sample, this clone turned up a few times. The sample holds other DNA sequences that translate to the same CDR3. The CDR3 protein is CASSLGQGGQPQHF. Written as DNA, the CDR3 is TGTGCCAGCAGCCTCGGACAGGGCGGGCAGCCCCAGCATTTT. The chain carries TRBV3-1 (or the pseudogene TRBV3-2) and TRBJ1-5, with 8 positions matching TRBD1. CDR1 and CDR2 (germline): LGHDT, YNNKEL (reference sequence). This CDR3 is built from 14 residues. With 4 bases clipped from V and 7 bases from J, the junction kept 6 bases outside the gene matches.

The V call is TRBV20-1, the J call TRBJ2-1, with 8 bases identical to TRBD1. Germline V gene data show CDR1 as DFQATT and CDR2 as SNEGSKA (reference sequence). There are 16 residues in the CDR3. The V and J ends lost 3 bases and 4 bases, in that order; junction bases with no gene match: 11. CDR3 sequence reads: CSASPRTGLAYNEQFF. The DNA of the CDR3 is TGCAGTGCTAGTCCTAGGACAGGGCTAGCTTACAATGAGCAGTTCTTC.

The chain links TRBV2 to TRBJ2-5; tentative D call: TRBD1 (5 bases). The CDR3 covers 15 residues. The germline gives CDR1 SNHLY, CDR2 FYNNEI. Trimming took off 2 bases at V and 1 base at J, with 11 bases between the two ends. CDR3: CASSEYAGLQETQYF. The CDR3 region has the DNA TGTGCCAGCAGTGAATACGCAGGGCTCCAAGAGACCCAGTACTTC.